Shown below are 3 T cell receptor beta chains from a single sample sequenced in a study of siplizumab effects on memory and regulatory T cells. Sequenced by immunoSEQ multiplex PCR; TCRdb stores in-frame clones only, minus some. Of over 90,000 clones in the sample, 92% are singletons; the top ten hold about 1.1%. The specimen was CD4+ T cells sorted from blood. These receptors were collected from a human donor in good health.

There are a few counts of this clone. The V call is TRBV5-1, the J call TRBJ1-5; 9 bases match TRBD1. The V gene end was trimmed by 4 bases and the J gene end by 3 bases; junction bases not matched to a gene: 5. CDR3 size: 15 residues. Per the germline V gene, CDR1 is SGHRS and CDR2 is YFSETQ. This CDR3 is CASSLRTGDNQPQHF. In DNA, the CDR3 is TGCGCCAGCAGCCTCCGGACAGGGGACAATCAGCCCCAGCATTTT.

The chain couples TRBV7-3 to TRBJ2-2; unclear D gene. V was cut by 8 bases and J by 2 bases, with 9 bases left in between. Germline V gene lookup returns CDR1 SGHTA and CDR2 FQGTGA. The CDR3 is 13 amino acids. The CDR3, as DNA: TGTGCCAGCGGGCAGGTTAACACCGGGGAGCTGTTTTTT. Translation: CASGQVNTGELFF.

The chain uses TRBV30 and TRBJ2-1; 9 bases match TRBD1. The CDR3 contains 15 residues. V shed 1 base, J shed 3 bases, and the junction held 4 bases outside the gene matches. Germline CDR1 is GTSNPN and CDR2 is SVGIG (reference sequence). The CDR3 DNA is TGTGCCTGGAGTGGGGGGACAGGGAACTACAATGAGCAGTTCTTC. Translated, it gives CAWSGGTGNYNEQFF.